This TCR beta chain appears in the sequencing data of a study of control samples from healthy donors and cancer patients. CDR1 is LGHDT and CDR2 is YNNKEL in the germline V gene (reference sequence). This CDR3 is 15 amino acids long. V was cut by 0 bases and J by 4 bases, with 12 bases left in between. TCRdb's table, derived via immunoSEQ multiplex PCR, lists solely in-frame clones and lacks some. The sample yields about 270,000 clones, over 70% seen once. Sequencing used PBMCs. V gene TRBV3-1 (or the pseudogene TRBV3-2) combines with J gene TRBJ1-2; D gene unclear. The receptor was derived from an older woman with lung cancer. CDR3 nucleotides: TGTGCCAGCAGCCAAGATCCACAGCCTGGCTATGGCTACACCTTC. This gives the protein CASSQDPQPGYGYTF.